This is a list of T cell receptor beta chains from one sample in a study of blood T cell repertoires in COVID-19. Clones were sequenced by immunoSEQ multiplex PCR, and TCRdb holds only the in-frame ones, with some missing. The sample contains 250,000 to 300,000 clones, about 81% of which appear only once. The sample consisted of PBMCs or T cells enriched from blood (not recorded which). The receptors come from a man between 25 and 39 years old with acute COVID-19. Both conserved end residues are part of each CDR3. A D gene is named only where the DNA matches it firmly. The size of a clone is reported for some rows only, either as once, few or many, or as a class for expanded clones.

TGTGCCAGCAGTGAATTGATGGGGACTAGCGGGGTCCAAGAGACCCAGTACTTC CASSELMGTSGVQETQYF TRBJ2-5 TRBV6-1 . TRBD2
TGTGCCAGCAGTGAATGGACAGGGAATGAAAAACTGTTTTTT CASSEWTGNEKLFF TRBJ1-4 TRBV25-1 . TRBD1
TGTGCCTGGAGTGCCCAGGGTTACACTGAAGCTTTCTTT CAWSAQGYTEAFF TRBJ1-1 TRBV30 . .
TGTGCCAGCAGCTCCCCGACAATGTCTGGAAACACCATATATTTT CASSSPTMSGNTIYF TRBJ1-3 TRBV5-6 few .
TGTGCCACCAGGGAGGGGCCCAGTGCTTTCTTT CATREGPSAFF TRBJ1-1 TRBV19 . .
TGTGCCAGCAGCGTCCTCCAGGGGGCGAAGACCCAGTACTTC CASSVLQGAKTQYF TRBJ2-5 TRBV11-2 . TRBD1
TGTGCCAGCAGCCAAGGAGTAGGGGACCAAGAGACCCAGTACTTC CASSQGVGDQETQYF TRBJ2-5 TRBV3-1/TRBV3-2 . .
TGTGCCAGCAGTTCAACTTCTAAGGCGGGAAACACTGAAGCTTTCTTT CASSSTSKAGNTEAFF TRBJ1-1 TRBV6-5 . .
TGTGCCGGGGCCCGGGACTTCCAAGAGACCCAGTACTTC CAGARDFQETQYF TRBJ2-5 TRBV6-5 . .
TGCGCCAGCAGCCTTTGGACAGTAACTAACTATGGCTACACCTTC CASSLWTVTNYGYTF TRBJ1-2 TRBV4-1 . .
TGTGCCAGCTCTGACCAGGGCCTCCAAGAGACCCAGTACTTC CASSDQGLQETQYF TRBJ2-5 TRBV18 . .
TGTGCCAGCAGTTATAGGGGGAATGAGCAGTTCTTC CASSYRGNEQFF TRBJ2-1 TRBV12-3/TRBV12-4 few .
TGTGCCAGCAGCTTAACGGCTAGCAATGAGCAGTTCTTC CASSLTASNEQFF TRBJ2-1 TRBV7-3 . .
TGTGCCAGCAGCAAGCAGACAGGGATCAGCACTGAAGCTTTCTTT CASSKQTGISTEAFF TRBJ1-1 TRBV7-9 . TRBD1
TGTGCCAGCAGCTTCCAGGGTAGCGGGGTTTTGGATACGCAGTATTTT CASSFQGSGVLDTQYF TRBJ2-3 TRBV7-8 . TRBD2
TGTGCCAGCAGCTTAGAGGTCAGGGGGGCCAATCAGCCCCAGCATTTT CASSLEVRGANQPQHF TRBJ1-5 TRBV7-2 . TRBD1
TGTGCCAGCAGCTTCGTCTCTCTCACTGAAGCTTTCTTT CASSFVSLTEAFF TRBJ1-1 TRBV5-1 few .
TGCGCCAGCAGCCCAAGCCCCTCTGGGGCCAACGTCCTGACTTTC CASSPSPSGANVLTF TRBJ2-6 TRBV5-1 . .
TGTGCCATCAGTACAGGGGAACAAGAGACCCAGTACTTC CAISTGEQETQYF TRBJ2-5 TRBV10-3 . TRBD1
TGTGCCAGCAGTGCGCCAGCCCGGGGAAACTCTGGAAACACCATATATTTT CASSAPARGNSGNTIYF TRBJ1-3 TRBV6-1 once .
TGTGCCAGTAGTATACATCCGGGTTCTGGCTACACCTTC CASSIHPGSGYTF TRBJ1-2 TRBV19 . .
TGCAGTGCTAGAACCGGAGATACGCAGTATTTT CSARTGDTQYF TRBJ2-3 TRBV20-1 . .
TGCGCCAGCAGCTACGGACAGGGGGAAGATACGCAGTATTTT CASSYGQGEDTQYF TRBJ2-3 TRBV4-1 once TRBD1
TGTGCCAGCAGCGGGACGGGACAGTACTATGGCTACACCTTC CASSGTGQYYGYTF TRBJ1-2 TRBV5-4 . TRBD1
TGTGCCAGCAGCTATAGTGGCGGCTCACCCCTCCACTTT CASSYSGGSPLHF TRBJ1-6 TRBV7-2 . .
TGTGCCAGTAGCCGACAGCCCTTAGGGCCTACGCAGTATTTT CASSRQPLGPTQYF TRBJ2-3 TRBV19 . .
TGTGCCAGTAGTAGCCCGGACAGGGTGAATTCACCCCTCCACTTT CASSSPDRVNSPLHF TRBJ1-6 TRBV19 . TRBD1
TGTGCCACCAGTGATTTGACGGGGTTGGGGACCCAGTACTTC CATSDLTGLGTQYF TRBJ2-5 TRBV24-1 . .
TGTGCCAGTAGTATCTCCGGGGGAACCGGGGAGCTGTTTTTT CASSISGGTGELFF TRBJ2-2 TRBV19 . .
TGTGCCAGCAGCTTATCGGGGTCGAAAGAGACCCAGTACTTC CASSLSGSKETQYF TRBJ2-5 TRBV7-7 . .
TGTGCCAGCAGCCTGGGACAGGGCTCCTACAATGAGCAGTTCTTC CASSLGQGSYNEQFF TRBJ2-1 TRBV6-4 . TRBD1
TGTGCCAGTAGATGGCGGGAGGTGGGTGAAGCTTTCTTT CASRWREVGEAFF TRBJ1-1 TRBV19 . .
TGTGCCAGCAGCCCACGACAGGGGGGGACCTCTGGTGAAGCTTTCTTT CASSPRQGGTSGEAFF TRBJ1-1 TRBV5-1 . TRBD1
TGTGCCAGCAGCGGGGGGAAAGAGACCCAGTACTTC CASSGGKETQYF TRBJ2-5 TRBV5-4 . .
TGTGCCAGGGACGGAGGGGGGGTCCGTGCAGATACGCAGTATTTT CARDGGGVRADTQYF TRBJ2-3 TRBV2 . .
TGTGCCAGCAGTTTAACGACAGGGCTTTGGGGCTACACCTTC CASSLTTGLWGYTF TRBJ1-2 TRBV27 . TRBD1
TGTGCCAGCAGCGGGACAGGGGTCGGAAACACCATATATTTT CASSGTGVGNTIYF TRBJ1-3 TRBV7-2 few TRBD1
TGTGCCAGCAGCGCAGGGGCGCGGGAGACCCAGTACTTC CASSAGARETQYF TRBJ2-5 TRBV5-5 . .
TGCGCCAGCAGCCAAGATCAGGGGCCCCCCGATGGCTACACCTTC CASSQDQGPPDGYTF TRBJ1-2 TRBV4-3 . .
TGTGCCAGCAGTGACCTAGCGGGGGGTTCGTACCAAGAGACCCAGTACTTC CASSDLAGGSYQETQYF TRBJ2-5 TRBV6-1 once TRBD2
TGTGCCAGTAGTATTAATGCAGGCCGGGGGGAGACCCAGTACTTC CASSINAGRGETQYF TRBJ2-5 TRBV19 . .
TGCAGCGTGACCGGGACTCAGAGCTCCTACAATGAGCAGTTCTTC CSVTGTQSSYNEQFF TRBJ2-1 TRBV29-1 . .
TGTGCCAGCAGCCAAGATGCTAATTACAATGAGCAGTTCTTC CASSQDANYNEQFF TRBJ2-1 TRBV4-2 once .
TGTGCCAGCAGCTCCCAGGGCCATGAGACTAATGAAAAACTGTTTTTT CASSSQGHETNEKLFF TRBJ1-4 TRBV5-1 . .
TGTGCCAGTAGCTTCGGACACCCGGACTATGGCTACACCTTC CASSFGHPDYGYTF TRBJ1-2 TRBV19 . .
TGTGCCAGCAGCTTGAACAGGGGAAATGGTTCACCCCTCCACTTT CASSLNRGNGSPLHF TRBJ1-6 TRBV5-4 . TRBD1
TGCAGCATGACTGAGGGCGGGGAGCTGTTTTTT CSMTEGGELFF TRBJ2-2 TRBV29-1 . .
TGTGCCAGCAGCCCTCCTCTGGGGGACCCTAACAGGGGATATGGCTACACCTTC CASSPPLGDPNRGYGYTF TRBJ1-2 TRBV3-1/TRBV3-2 . TRBD1
TGTGCCAGCAGCTTGGGGGGTCCAGGGGCGAGAAGAGGCTACACCTTC CASSLGGPGARRGYTF TRBJ1-2 TRBV5-6 . .
TGTGCCAGCAGTTCCAAGACAGGCGCAAATAATTCACCCCTCCACTTT CASSSKTGANNSPLHF TRBJ1-6 TRBV6-5 . .
TGTGCCAGCAGCTCGTCGGGAGTCGGTAATGAGCAGTTCTTC CASSSSGVGNEQFF TRBJ2-1 TRBV7-3 . .
TGTGCCAGTAGTATGCTAGAGGGAGAGTATGGCTACACCTTC CASSMLEGEYGYTF TRBJ1-2 TRBV19 . .
TGTGCCACCCGAGCCGGGAGCACTAGTGAGCAGTTCTTC CATRAGSTSEQFF TRBJ2-1 TRBV24-1 . .
TGTGCCAGCAGTGACAGGCAGGGGAGTGAAAAACTGTTTTTT CASSDRQGSEKLFF TRBJ1-4 TRBV6-1 . .
TGTGCCAGCAGGGGGACTAGCGGGAGAGAGACCCAGTACTTC CASRGTSGRETQYF TRBJ2-5 TRBV3-1/TRBV3-2 . TRBD2
TGTGCCAGCAGTCCGGGACAGGGTTTTCTATCGCTGTTTTTT CASSPGQGFLSLFF TRBJ1-4 TRBV6-5 . TRBD1
TGTGCCAGCAGCTTAGCGGGACAGGCCAAACTGTTTTTT CASSLAGQAKLFF TRBJ1-4 TRBV7-2 once TRBD1
TGCGCCAGCAGTGTCCTCGGGCCGGGGAGTGAGCAGTTCTTC CASSVLGPGSEQFF TRBJ2-1 TRBV10-1 few .
TGTGCCAGCAGTTTAGGGGGCACTGAGCAGTTCTTC CASSLGGTEQFF TRBJ2-1 TRBV13 . TRBD1